These 13 T cell receptor beta chains share one sample of origin, sequenced in a study of shared clonotypes between healthy human individuals (TCRdb year 2020). The method was the immunoSEQ multiplex PCR assay. TCRdb carries this immuneACCESS record with in-frame sequences only. Its versions omit some clonotypes, under half of them owing to an unresolved V gene in the studies checked, with the rest unexplained. This sample is represented by 2,500,000 or so clones; just under 95% of them were singletons. The ten top clones hold about 0.36% of the sample. The sequencing sample was made of naive CD4+ T cells from PBMCs. Sample cell subset or site, as interpreted from the label and publication: CD45RA+ positively selected. The receptors here all came from a young man in good health. Some clones in this sample may be carry-over from other donors' samples.

The chain carries TRBV29-1 and TRBJ2-5; 9 bases align to TRBD1. Germline loops: CDR1 SQVTM, CDR2 ANQGSEA. V lost 7 bases to trimming and J lost 5 bases; unmatched junction nucleotides: 14. CDR3 length equals 15 residues. CDR3 sequence reads: CSATPPQGAVETQYF. CDR3 DNA: TGCAGCGCCACTCCGCCACAGGGGGCCGTCGAGACCCAGTACTTC.

This chain uses TRBV6-5 with TRBJ2-5; D gene unclear. The V end was cut by 0 bases, the J end by 9 bases, with 17 bases between. CDR3 length: 15 amino acids. CDR1 is MNHEY and CDR2 is SVGAGI in the germline V gene. The CDR3 loop reads CASSYSIGPYKAQYF. CDR3 DNA: TGTGCCAGCAGTTACTCGATAGGGCCGTATAAGGCCCAGTACTTC.

This chain connects TRBV7-9 to TRBJ2-3; D remains unclear. With 9 bases removed from V and 0 bases from J, the gap between germline ends came to 13 bases. Per germline, CDR1 SEHNR and CDR2 FQNEAQ (reference sequence). There are 14 residues in the CDR3. The CDR3: CARGSNGSTDTQYF. The CDR3 coding sequence is TGTGCCAGGGGTAGCAATGGGAGCACAGATACGCAGTATTTT. The entire variable domain, with the rest obtained from reference TRBV7-9 and TRBJ2-3, is as follows: DTGVSQNPRHKITKRGQNVTFRCDPISEHNRLYWYRQTLGQGPEFLTYFQNEAQLEKSRLLSDRFSAERPKGSFSTLEIQRTEQGDSAMYLCARGSNGSTDTQYFGPGTRLTVL.

The V call is TRBV28, the J call TRBJ1-1; the D gene is possibly TRBD1 (6 bases). Germline V gene lookup returns CDR1 MDHEN and CDR2 SYDVKM. Trimming removed 9 bases from V and 4 bases from J, with 18 bases in between. CDR3 length equals 14 residues. The CDR3 loop is CASNTGLGGTEAFF. For the CDR3, the DNA is TGTGCCAGTAATACAGGGCTAGGGGGCACTGAAGCTTTCTTT.

To note about this clone: This same CDR3 is encoded by further DNA sequences in the sample. The rearrangement uses TRBV18 and TRBJ1-5; 11 nucleotides match TRBD1. This CDR3 region has 14 residues. V lost 3 bases and J lost 7; bases outside the gene matches: 2. The germline V gene has CDR1 KGHSH and CDR2 LQKENI. The CDR3 bases are TGTGCCAGCTCACCGGGACAGGGGGGACAGCCCCAGCATTTT. Translated, it gives CASSPGQGGQPQHF.

The chain is built from TRBV5-1 and TRBJ1-2, with D unresolved. Germline V gives CDR1 SGHRS, CDR2 YFSETQ. The V and J ends lost 4 bases and 0 bases respectively, with 10 bases between them. The CDR3 is 14 amino acids. CDR3 coding DNA: TGCGCCAGCAGCCAAACAACAGCTAACTATGGCTACACCTTC. This translates into CASSQTTANYGYTF.

The chain uses TRBV9 and TRBJ2-2; D is unresolved. Germline CDR1 reads SGDLS; CDR2 reads YYNGEE. Trimming left V 6 bases short and J 7 bases short, with 19 bases between. The CDR3 extends over 15 amino acids. The CDR3 reads CASKLGPTSDGELFF. The CDR3 nucleotides read TGTGCCAGCAAGTTGGGTCCCACGTCGGACGGGGAGCTGTTTTTT.

V usage is TRBV5-5 and J usage is TRBJ2-7; D may be TRBD1 (6 bases). The CDR3 loop spans 13 amino acids. The germline gives CDR1 SGHKS, CDR2 YYEKEE (reference sequence). Deletions cut 4 bases from V and 7 bases from J, with 15 bases between. CDR3: CASSKDSGVEQYF. CDR3 coding DNA: TGTGCCAGCAGCAAGGACAGTGGGGTAGAGCAGTACTTC. Full variable domain (remainder filled in from reference TRBV5-5 and TRBJ2-7): DAGVTQSPTHLIKTRGQQVTLRCSPISGHKSVSWYQQVLGQGPQFIFQYYEKEERGRGNFPDRFSARQFPNYSSELNVNALLLGDSALYLCASSKDSGVEQYFGPGTRLTVT.

The CDR3 DNA sequence: TGTGCCAGCAGACCATTGACAGATTATCAGCCCCAGCATTTT. Protein product: CASRPLTDYQPQHF. The rearrangement links TRBV28 to TRBJ1-5; tentatively, D is TRBD1 (5 bases). The germline V and J ends were trimmed by 6 bases and 5 bases, with 14 bases remaining between them. From germline, CDR1 is MDHEN and CDR2 SYDVKM. The CDR3 consists of 14 residues.

The chain recombines TRBV29-1 with TRBJ2-2; 9 bases fit TRBD1. CDR3 length: 21 amino acids. Germline trimming cut 1 base from V and 5 bases from J; bases unmatched to any gene: 23. CDR1 SQVTM and CDR2 ANQGSEA come from the germline V gene. CDR3 DNA: TGCAGCGTTGAAGTTTCGCTTAAGGAACTGACAGGGGGAAGATGGACCGGGGAGCTGTTTTTT. Its protein is CSVEVSLKELTGGRWTGELFF.

The rearrangement joins TRBV7-2 to TRBJ2-5; D is ambiguous. The CDR3 is 13 residues long. CDR1 is SGHTA, CDR2 FQGNSA, per germline. Trimming took off 5 bases at V and 4 bases at J, with 11 bases between the two ends. In DNA form, the CDR3 reads TGTGCCAGCAGCGGGTGGCTTCGAGAGACCCAGTACTTC. Translated, it gives CASSGWLRETQYF.

The chain recombines TRBV18 with TRBJ2-1; a weak D match, TRBD2 (5 bases). With 2 bases removed from V and 0 bases from J, the gap between germline ends came to 14 bases. CDR1 is KGHSH, CDR2 LQKENI, per germline. This CDR3 has 17 residues. This CDR3 reads CASSPFTTGSSYNEQFF. In DNA, the CDR3 is TGTGCCAGCTCACCATTTACGACGGGGAGCTCCTACAATGAGCAGTTCTTC. Using reference TRBV18 and TRBJ2-1 for the parts outside the CDR3, the full variable domain is NAGVMQNPRHLVRRRGQEARLRCSPMKGHSHVYWYRQLPEEGLKFMVYLQKENIIDESGMPKERFSAEFPKEGPSILRIQQVVRGDSAAYFCASSPFTTGSSYNEQFFGPGTRLTVL.

V gene TRBV6-6 combines with J gene TRBJ2-7; D is unresolved. Trimming stripped 6 bases from V and 3 bases from J, with 9 bases between. The CDR3 consists of 12 residues. CDR1 MNHNY and CDR2 SVGAGI come from the germline V gene (reference sequence). The CDR3 loop reads CASSPRYYEQYF. The CDR3 nucleotides read TGTGCCAGCAGCCCCCGGTACTACGAGCAGTACTTC.